Below, 18 T cell receptor beta chains from the same sample are listed, as sequenced in a study of T-cell memory formation after mild COVID-19. TCRdb fed the 5' RACE reads into MiXCR, producing one record per CDR3 protein. This repertoire shows hundreds of thousands of distinct CDR3 sequences, around 27% found once; its top ten account for 13%. The sample taken for sequencing was PBMCs or a T cell subset sorted from them (not recorded which). The receptors originated from an adult woman who had mild COVID-19 (a few samples of this study predate the infection). Cell type and time point are not known.

This clonotype was recorded a few times. The chain combines TRBV4-1 with TRBJ2-7; no clear D. V gave up 2 bases and J gave up 3 bases, with 11 bases separating them. Per germline, CDR1 MGHRA and CDR2 YSYEKL. The CDR3 loop spans 14 amino acids. The chain's CDR3 is CASSQSADIYEQYF. The CDR3 DNA reads TGCGCCAGCAGCCAATCTGCTGATATCTACGAGCAGTACTTC.

This chain connects TRBV5-6 to TRBJ2-2; D uncertain. This CDR3 is built from 16 residues. Germline CDR1 reads SGHDT; CDR2 reads YYEEEE. The V end was cut by 2 bases, the J end by 4 bases, with 15 bases between. The CDR3 region has the DNA TGTGCCAGCAGCTTTCGCACCGACCGAGGCACCGGGGAGCTGTTTTTT. It is translated as CASSFRTDRGTGELFF. Drawing the rest from reference TRBV5-6 and TRBJ2-2, the complete variable domain is DAGVTQSPTHLIKTRGQQVTLRCSPKSGHDTVSWYQQALGQGPQFIFQYYEEEERQRGNFPDRFSGHQFPNYSSELNVNALLLGDSALYLCASSFRTDRGTGELFFGEGSRLTVL.

This sequence joins TRBV5-1 and TRBJ2-7, with 8 positions matching TRBD1. The CDR3 sequence is 11 residues long. J lost 7 bases, V lost 3 bases, and 0 bases had no gene match. Germline CDR1 is SGHRS and CDR2 is YFSETQ. The CDR3 coding sequence is TGCGCCAGCAGCTGGGACAGGGAGCAGTACTTC. Translated, it gives CASSWDREQYF.

The chain has TRBV7-9 and TRBJ2-1; TRBD1 agrees at 8 bases. The CDR3 has 15 amino acids. J gave up 0 bases and V 5 bases, and 3 bases lay outside the gene matches. Germline V lookup: CDR1 SEHNR, CDR2 FQNEAQ (reference sequence). The CDR3 bases are TGTGCCAGCAGCGACAGGGGCGGCTCCTACAATGAGCAGTTCTTC. Translating gives CASSDRGGSYNEQFF.

The genes are TRBV18 and TRBJ1-1, with 8 bases fitting TRBD1. The CDR3 is 13 residues long. CDR1 and CDR2 from the germline V gene are KGHSH and LQKENI. V trimming: 5 bases; J trimming: 6 bases; junction bases outside the gene matches: 5. Here the CDR3 reads CASSTGQGAEAFF. CDR3 bases: TGTGCCAGCTCAACCGGACAGGGAGCTGAAGCTTTCTTT.

The chain employs TRBV7-8 and TRBJ2-3; 13 bases agree with TRBD2. CDR3 length: 20 residues. With 5 bases clipped from V and 1 base from J, the junction kept 15 bases outside the gene matches. Germline lookup yields CDR1 SGHVS and CDR2 FQNEAQ. In DNA form, the CDR3 reads TGTGCCAGCAGCAGACGACTAGCGGGAGGCCTCTATGGGGGCACAGATACGCAGTATTTT. It is translated as CASSRRLAGGLYGGTDTQYF.

The rearrangement uses TRBV20-1 and TRBJ2-5; 13 bases align to TRBD2. After removal of 1 base from V and 5 bases from J, the junction contained 16 bases not matched to a gene. The CDR3 is 19 residues long. From germline, CDR1 is DFQATT and CDR2 SNEGSKA (reference sequence). Here the CDR3 DNA reads TGCAGTGCTAGAGTCCGTACTAGCGGGAGGGCTAGGGGAGGCGAGACCCAGTACTTC. Amino acids: CSARVRTSGRARGGETQYF.

The V call is TRBV12-3 or TRBV12-4, the J call TRBJ1-5; D not certain. This CDR3 has 15 amino acids. V was clipped by 3 bases and J by 0 bases, with 9 bases between them. The CDR3 sequence: CASSFNGYSNQPQHF. CDR3 nucleotides: TGTGCCAGCAGTTTTAATGGGTATAGCAATCAGCCCCAGCATTTT.

The chain links TRBV7-8 to TRBJ2-4, with TRBD2 as a possible D gene (6 bases). V was trimmed by 4 bases and J by 0 bases, leaving 13 bases between them. This CDR3 is 16 amino acids long. Germline V lookup: CDR1 SGHVS, CDR2 FQNEAQ. CDR3 sequence reads: CASSSQGGRAKNIQYF. Here the CDR3 DNA reads TGTGCCAGCAGCTCTCAGGGAGGAAGAGCCAAAAACATTCAGTACTTC.

This sequence joins TRBV7-9 and TRBJ1-2; no reliable D call. CDR1 and CDR2 (germline): SEHNR, FQNEAQ (reference sequence). The CDR3 spans 14 residues. Trimming took 1 base from V and 6 from J, leaving 12 bases between them. CDR3 protein: CASSLGVGRDGYTF. The CDR3 DNA reads TGTGCCAGCAGCTTAGGCGTAGGGAGGGATGGCTACACCTTC.

The CDR3 DNA is TGTGCCAGCAGCCAAGATCGGCTTAAGCAGTTCTTC. Protein product: CASSQDRLKQFF. This chain connects TRBV14 to TRBJ2-1; the D is unclear. The CDR3 length is 12 residues. The V and J ends lost 0 bases and 11 bases respectively, with 8 bases between them. CDR1 SGHDN and CDR2 FVKESK come from the germline V gene.

In its sample, this clonotype was seen a few times. The gene calls are TRBV6-5 and TRBJ2-5; 10 nucleotides align to TRBD2. The CDR3 extends over 16 amino acids. Germline V CDR1 and CDR2: MNHEY, SVGAGI. The V segment lost 8 bases and the J segment 4 bases; nucleotides outside the gene matches: 13. CDR3 sequence (DNA): TGTGCCAGCTCTGCTAGCGGGAGAAAAATAGGAGAGACCCAGTACTTC. Its translation is CASSASGRKIGETQYF.

The chain is built from TRBV7-9 and TRBJ2-7; D gene unclear. CDR1 is SEHNR and CDR2 is FQNEAQ in the germline V gene (reference sequence). V shed 3 bases and J shed 6 bases, with 9 bases lying between them. This CDR3 has 12 amino acids. The CDR3 sequence is CASSFSTREQYF. The DNA of the CDR3 is TGTGCCAGCAGCTTCAGCACCCGCGAGCAGTACTTC.

The V gene is TRBV20-1, the J gene TRBJ2-3; 7 nucleotides agree with TRBD2. The J segment lost 5 bases and the V segment lost 5 bases, leaving 10 bases of the junction unmatched. Germline V gene lookup returns CDR1 DFQATT and CDR2 SNEGSKA (reference sequence). The CDR3 loop spans 14 amino acids. The CDR3 DNA follows: TGCAGTGCTCCTCTAGCGGTCGGAGGAGATACGCAGTATTTT. Protein: CSAPLAVGGDTQYF.

CDR3 in DNA: TGTGCCAGCCGCGGGACACCCGACCGTAATAATGAGCAGTTCTTC. Translation gives CASRGTPDRNNEQFF. V is TRBV12-3 or TRBV12-4 and J is TRBJ2-1; D may correspond to TRBD1 or TRBD2 (6 bases each). The CDR3 has 15 amino acids. V lost 8 bases, J lost 7 bases, and 21 bases lay in between.

This clonotype was counted a few times. This chain joins TRBV7-2 and TRBJ2-2; D possibly corresponds to TRBD1 (5 bases). Germline CDR1 and CDR2: SGHTA and FQGNSA. The CDR3 length is 14 residues. V shed 5 bases and J shed 6 bases, with 13 bases lying between them. The CDR3 DNA is TGTGCCAGCAGCCATGGATCCAGGGCCGGGGAGCTGTTTTTT. Its protein product is CASSHGSRAGELFF.

In this sample, this clonotype turned up a few times. This chain uses TRBV12-3 or TRBV12-4 with TRBJ2-7, with a tentative D call TRBD1 (6 bases). This CDR3 has 12 amino acids. Between the trimmed V and J ends, which lost 2 bases and 9 bases, there was a span of 11 bases. The CDR3 DNA is TGTGCCAGCAGTTTATGGCCACAGGGGCAGTACTTC. Its translation is CASSLWPQGQYF.

This clonotype has a handful of counts. The chain recombines TRBV7-2 with TRBJ2-1, with D perhaps assigned TRBD1 or TRBD2 (5 bases each). Trimming took off 5 bases at V and 7 bases at J, with 18 bases between the two ends. The CDR3 contains 15 residues. Germline-derived CDR1 and CDR2 are SGHTA and FQGNSA. The CDR3 DNA follows: TGTGCCAGCAGCCCTAGGGACGGTCCGTGGAATGAGCAGTTCTTC. As protein: CASSPRDGPWNEQFF.